Each of the 3 T cell receptor beta chains below was sequenced from the same sample in a study of blood T cell repertoires in COVID-19. Clones were read by immunoSEQ multiplex PCR, and TCRdb kept only the in-frame ones, dropping some. The sample comprises about 200,000 clones, 80% to 85% of which are singletons, and 7.5% rests with the top ten. The sample consisted of PBMCs or T cells enriched from blood (not recorded which). The receptor source for this set is a man aged 35-49 years who had recovered from COVID-19.

This clone occurred once. The chain joins TRBV3-1 (or the pseudogene TRBV3-2) to TRBJ2-1; 7 bases are a match to TRBD2. J lost 0 bases, V lost 2 bases, and 7 bases had no gene match. Germline values: CDR1 LGHDT, CDR2 YNNKEL (reference sequence). The CDR3 consists of 17 residues. The CDR3 reads CASSQNSAGSSYNEQFF. The CDR3 DNA reads TGTGCCAGCAGCCAAAACTCAGCGGGGAGCTCCTACAATGAGCAGTTCTTC.

The chain is built from TRBV3-1 (or the pseudogene TRBV3-2) and TRBJ2-1, with TRBD1 identical over 7 bases. The CDR3 spans 15 residues. Trimming removed 8 bases from V and 3 bases from J; junction bases left unmatched: 10. CDR1 is LGHDT and CDR2 is YNNKEL in the germline V gene (reference sequence). CDR3 protein: CASSPDRVVYNEQFF. In nucleotides, the CDR3 is TGTGCCAGCTCGCCCGACAGGGTCGTCTACAATGAGCAGTTCTTC.

The genes are TRBV25-1 and TRBJ1-6, with 7 bases fitting TRBD1. Germline lookup yields CDR1 MGHDK and CDR2 SYGVNS. The ends lost 6 bases at V and 7 bases at J; junction bases unmatched: 9. The CDR3 extends over 15 amino acids. The CDR3 reads CASRAGGTYNSPLHF. In DNA form, the CDR3 reads TGTGCCAGCAGGGCAGGGGGGACATACAATTCACCCCTCCACTTT.